The 10 T cell receptor beta chains below all came from one sample that was sequenced in a study of blood T cell repertoires in COVID-19 (dated by TCRdb to 2018 to 2021). The library was prepared using the immunoSEQ multiplex PCR assay. TCRdb retrieved this table from immuneACCESS and kept in-frame rearrangements only. Not all clones are present; in checked studies, unresolved V genes account for under half, and no reason is known for the remainder. A total of about 300,000 clones appear in this sample, about 89% of them only once. The top ten hold about 5% of the sample. The sequencing input was PBMCs or T cells enriched from blood (not recorded which). Receptors originate from a man aged 55 to 69 who had recovered from COVID-19.

The chain joins TRBV2 to TRBJ2-5; D call uncertain. Trimming left V 7 bases short and J 2 bases short, with 5 bases between. The CDR3 loop spans 11 amino acids. From germline, CDR1 is SNHLY and CDR2 FYNNEI. The CDR3 here is CASIEQETQYF. Written as DNA, the CDR3 is TGTGCCAGCATCGAGCAAGAGACCCAGTACTTC.

V gene TRBV19 combines with J gene TRBJ2-2; 9 bases are shared with TRBD2. In germline, CDR1 is LNHDA, CDR2 SQIVND (reference sequence). CDR3 length equals 18 residues. V shed 8 bases, J shed 4 bases, and the junction held 17 bases outside the gene matches. For the CDR3, the DNA is TGTGCCAGTTCGGGGGGCGGGAGGGCCCTTGGTGTCACCGGGGAGCTGTTTTTT. Translating it yields CASSGGGRALGVTGELFF.

J is TRBJ1-2 and V is TRBV28; possible D gene TRBD1, 6 bases. Trimming took off 6 bases at V and 4 bases at J, with 12 bases between the two ends. Germline CDR1 MDHEN, CDR2 SYDVKM. This CDR3 is 13 amino acids long. The CDR3 nucleotides read TGTGCCAGCAGGGGGGCAGGAATCTATGGCTACACCTTC. Amino acids: CASRGAGIYGYTF.

The chain couples TRBV12-3 or TRBV12-4 to TRBJ2-7; D not certain. V was cut by 5 bases and J by 4 bases, with 6 bases left in between. The CDR3 covers 11 residues. The CDR3 sequence: CASSQVYEQYF. CDR3 coding DNA: TGTGCCAGCAGTCAGGTGTACGAGCAGTACTTC.

The V gene is TRBV24-1, the J gene TRBJ2-2; TRBD2 matches at 9 bases. V shed 4 bases and J 0 bases; nucleotides not matched to a gene: 5. In germline, CDR1 is KGHDR, CDR2 SFDVKD. The CDR3 length is 17 residues. The CDR3 sequence is CATSELGLASNTGELFF. CDR3 nucleotide sequence: TGTGCCACCAGTGAACTTGGACTAGCGTCGAACACCGGGGAGCTGTTTTTT.

The rearrangement joins TRBV4-3 to TRBJ2-7; 8 bases fit TRBD2. The ends lost 6 bases at V and 3 bases at J; junction bases unmatched: 10. Germline loops: CDR1 LGHNA, CDR2 YSLEER. This CDR3 has 15 residues. CDR3: CASSLGLSGGYEQYF. CDR3 bases: TGCGCCAGCAGTCTAGGGTTGAGCGGGGGCTACGAGCAGTACTTC.

The V and J genes are TRBV2 and TRBJ2-3; D is uncertain. This CDR3 comprises 12 residues. CDR1 is SNHLY, CDR2 FYNNEI, per germline. V gave up 1 base and J gave up 4 bases, with 3 bases separating them. The CDR3 DNA reads as TGTGCCAGCAGTGAAGTCTCAGATACGCAGTATTTT. Protein sequence: CASSEVSDTQYF.

This clone was observed a handful of times. The chain recombines TRBV7-2 with TRBJ2-3, with 7 bases aligning to TRBD2. V was pared by 5 bases and J by 4 bases, with 6 bases of the junction left unmatched. The germline V gene encodes CDR1 SGHTA and CDR2 FQGNSA. The CDR3 contains 14 residues. The CDR3 sequence is CASSQGLAADTQYF. DNA for the CDR3: TGTGCCAGCAGCCAGGGTCTAGCGGCAGATACGCAGTATTTT.

The chain employs TRBV28 and TRBJ2-7, with 7 bases identical to TRBD2. The junction had 4 bases not matched to a gene; V was cut back by 8 bases and J by 3 bases. The CDR3 is 12 residues long. The germline gives CDR1 MDHEN, CDR2 SYDVKM. The DNA of the CDR3 is TGTGCCAGCCAGGGACTACTCTACGAGCAGTACTTC. The encoded protein is CASQGLLYEQYF.

V is TRBV11-1 and J is TRBJ2-1; TRBD2 matches 13 bases. V lost 0 bases, J lost 1 base, and 3 bases stayed unmatched. Germline CDR1 is SGHAT and CDR2 is FQDESV (reference sequence). This CDR3 spans 18 amino acids. The CDR3 DNA sequence: TGTGCCAGCAGCTTAGCGGGGACTAGCGGGGCGTCCTACAATGAGCAGTTCTTC. This sequence encodes CASSLAGTSGASYNEQFF.